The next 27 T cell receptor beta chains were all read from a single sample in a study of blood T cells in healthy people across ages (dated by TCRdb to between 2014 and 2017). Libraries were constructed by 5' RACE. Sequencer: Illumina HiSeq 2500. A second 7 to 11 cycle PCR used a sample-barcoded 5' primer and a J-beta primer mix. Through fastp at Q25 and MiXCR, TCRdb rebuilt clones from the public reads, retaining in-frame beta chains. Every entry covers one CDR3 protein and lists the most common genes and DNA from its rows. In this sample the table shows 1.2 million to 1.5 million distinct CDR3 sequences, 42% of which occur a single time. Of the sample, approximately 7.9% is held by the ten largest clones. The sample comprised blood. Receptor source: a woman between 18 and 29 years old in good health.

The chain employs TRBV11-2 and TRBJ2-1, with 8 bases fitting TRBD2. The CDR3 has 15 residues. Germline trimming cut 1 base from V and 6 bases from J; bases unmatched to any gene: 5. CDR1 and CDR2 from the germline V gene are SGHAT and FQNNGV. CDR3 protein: CASSLVLAVGNEQFF. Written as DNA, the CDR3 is TGTGCCAGCAGCTTAGTACTAGCGGTTGGCAATGAGCAGTTCTTC. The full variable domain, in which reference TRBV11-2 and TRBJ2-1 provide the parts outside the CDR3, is EAGVAQSPRYKIIEKRQSVAFWCNPISGHATLYWYQQILGQGPKLLIQFQNNGVVDDSQLPKDRFSAERLKGVDSTLKIQPAKLEDSAVYLCASSLVLAVGNEQFFGPGTRLTVL.

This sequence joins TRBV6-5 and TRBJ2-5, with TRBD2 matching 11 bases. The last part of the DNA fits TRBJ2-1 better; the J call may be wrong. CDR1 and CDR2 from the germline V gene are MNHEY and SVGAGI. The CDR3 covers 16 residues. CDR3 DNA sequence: TGTGCCAGCAGTTACTCGACTAGCGGGAACCAAGAGACCCAGTTCTTC. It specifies CASSYSTSGNQETQFF.

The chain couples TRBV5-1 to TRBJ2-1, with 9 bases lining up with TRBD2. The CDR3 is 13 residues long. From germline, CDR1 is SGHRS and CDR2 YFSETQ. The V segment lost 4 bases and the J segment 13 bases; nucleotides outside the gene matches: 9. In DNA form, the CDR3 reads TGCGCCAGCAGCCGGACTAGCGAAGAGACCCAGTTCTTC. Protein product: CASSRTSEETQFF.

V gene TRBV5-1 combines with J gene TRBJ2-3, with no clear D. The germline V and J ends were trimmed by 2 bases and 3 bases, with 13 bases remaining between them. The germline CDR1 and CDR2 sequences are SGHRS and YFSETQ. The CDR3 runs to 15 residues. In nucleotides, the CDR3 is TGCGCCAGCAGCTTCTCTTTGGCGAGGACAGATACGCAGTATTTT. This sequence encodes CASSFSLARTDTQYF.

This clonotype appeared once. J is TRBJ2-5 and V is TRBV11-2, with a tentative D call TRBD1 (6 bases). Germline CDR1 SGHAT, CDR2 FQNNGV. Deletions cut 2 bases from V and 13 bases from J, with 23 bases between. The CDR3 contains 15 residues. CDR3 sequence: CASSLTPDSFNERYF. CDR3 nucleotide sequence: TGTGCCAGCAGCTTAACCCCGGACAGTTTCAACGAGCGGTACTTC.

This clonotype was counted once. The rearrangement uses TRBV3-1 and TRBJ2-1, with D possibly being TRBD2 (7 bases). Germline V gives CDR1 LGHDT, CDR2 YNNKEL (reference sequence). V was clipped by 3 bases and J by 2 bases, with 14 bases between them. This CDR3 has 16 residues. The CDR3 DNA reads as TGTGCCAGCAGCCATAGAGGGGGGGCGGCCTACAATGAGCAGTTCTTC. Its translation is CASSHRGGAAYNEQFF.

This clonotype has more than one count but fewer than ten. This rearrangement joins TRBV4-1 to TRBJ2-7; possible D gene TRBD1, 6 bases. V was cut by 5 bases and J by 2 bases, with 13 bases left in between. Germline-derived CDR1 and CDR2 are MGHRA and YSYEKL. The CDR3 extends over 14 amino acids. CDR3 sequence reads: CASSKNRVTYEQYF. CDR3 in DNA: TGCGCCAGCAGCAAAAACAGGGTAACCTACGAGCAGTACTTC.

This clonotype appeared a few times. CDR3 bases: TGTGCCAGCAGCCAAGATGAGGGTATGGACACTGAAGCTTTCTTT. This encodes CASSQDEGMDTEAFF. This chain connects TRBV4-2 to TRBJ1-1; D is unclear. The germline CDR1 and CDR2 sequences are LGHNA and YNFKEQ. The CDR3 is 15 amino acids. The V end was cut by 0 bases, the J end by 3 bases, with 11 bases between.

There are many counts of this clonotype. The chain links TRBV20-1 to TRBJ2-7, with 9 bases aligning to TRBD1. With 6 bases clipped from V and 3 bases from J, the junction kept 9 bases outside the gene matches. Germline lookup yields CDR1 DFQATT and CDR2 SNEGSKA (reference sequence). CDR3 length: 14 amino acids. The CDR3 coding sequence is TGCAGTGCAAACCCACAGGGGGCGTTCTACGAGCAGTACTTC. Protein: CSANPQGAFYEQYF.

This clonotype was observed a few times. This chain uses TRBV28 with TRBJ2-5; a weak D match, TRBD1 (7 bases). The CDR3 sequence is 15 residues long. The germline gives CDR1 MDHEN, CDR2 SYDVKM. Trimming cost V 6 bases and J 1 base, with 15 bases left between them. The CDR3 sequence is CASRGGQLSQETQYF. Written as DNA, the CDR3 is TGTGCCAGCAGGGGGGGACAGTTGTCCCAAGAGACCCAGTACTTC.

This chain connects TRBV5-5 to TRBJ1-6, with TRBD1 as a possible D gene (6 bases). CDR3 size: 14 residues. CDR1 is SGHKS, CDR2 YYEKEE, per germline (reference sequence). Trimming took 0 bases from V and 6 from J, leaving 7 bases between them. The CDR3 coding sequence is TGTGCCAGCAGCTTGGAGGGGGGTAATTCACCCCTCCACTTT. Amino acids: CASSLEGGNSPLHF.

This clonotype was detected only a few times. The CDR3 is CASSLGGQGPSYEQYF. CDR3 DNA sequence: TGCGCCAGCAGCTTGGGGGGACAGGGGCCGTCCTACGAGCAGTACTTC. The rearrangement links TRBV5-1 to TRBJ2-7, with 10 bases matching TRBD1. Per the germline V gene, CDR1 is SGHRS and CDR2 is YFSETQ. This CDR3 contains 16 residues. V shed 0 bases and J 1 base; nucleotides not matched to a gene: 4.

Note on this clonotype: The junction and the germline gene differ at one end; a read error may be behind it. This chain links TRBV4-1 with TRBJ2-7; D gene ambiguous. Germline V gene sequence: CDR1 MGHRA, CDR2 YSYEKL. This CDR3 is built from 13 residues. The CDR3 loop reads CASSQGPAETQYF. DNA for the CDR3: TGCGCCAGCAGCCAAGGTCCTGCGGAGACCCAGTACTTT.

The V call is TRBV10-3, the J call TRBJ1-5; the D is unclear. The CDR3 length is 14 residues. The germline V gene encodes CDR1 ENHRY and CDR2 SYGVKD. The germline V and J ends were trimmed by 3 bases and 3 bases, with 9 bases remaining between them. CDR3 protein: CAISDQQNNQPQHF. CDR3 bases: TGTGCCATCAGTGATCAACAGAACAATCAGCCCCAGCATTTT.

The CDR3 sequence is CASSQEVDGTSGDIYNEQFF. CDR3 DNA: TGTGCCAGCAGCCAAGAGGTAGATGGGACTAGCGGGGACATATACAATGAGCAGTTCTTC. V is TRBV3-1 and J is TRBJ2-1; 13 bases map to TRBD2. V was pared by 0 bases and J by 4 bases, with 12 bases of the junction left unmatched. CDR3 size: 20 residues. Germline assignment: CDR1 LGHDT and CDR2 YNNKEL (reference sequence).

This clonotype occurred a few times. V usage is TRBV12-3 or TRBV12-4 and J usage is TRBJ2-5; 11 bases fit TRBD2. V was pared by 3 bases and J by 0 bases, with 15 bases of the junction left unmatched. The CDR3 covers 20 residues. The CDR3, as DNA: TGTGCCAGCAGTTTTTTTAGCATTTCGTTGACTAGCGGGGACCAAGAGACCCAGTACTTC. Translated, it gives CASSFFSISLTSGDQETQYF.

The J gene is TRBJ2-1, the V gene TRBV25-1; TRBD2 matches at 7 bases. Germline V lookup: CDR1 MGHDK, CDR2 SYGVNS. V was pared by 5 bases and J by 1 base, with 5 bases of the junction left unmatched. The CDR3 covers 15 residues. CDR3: CASSKPGLSYNEQFF. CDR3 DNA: TGTGCCAGCAGTAAACCGGGACTATCCTACAATGAGCAGTTCTTC. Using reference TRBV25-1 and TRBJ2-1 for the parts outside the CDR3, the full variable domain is EADIYQTPRYLVIGTGKKITLECSQTMGHDKMYWYQQDPGMELHLIHYSYGVNSTEKGDLSSESTVSRIRTEHFPLTLESARPSHTSQYLCASSKPGLSYNEQFFGPGTRLTVL.

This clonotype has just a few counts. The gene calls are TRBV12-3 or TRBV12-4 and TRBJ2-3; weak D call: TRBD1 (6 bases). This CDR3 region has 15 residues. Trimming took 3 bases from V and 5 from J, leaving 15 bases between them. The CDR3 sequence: CASSFSGQGGDTQYF. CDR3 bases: TGTGCCAGCAGTTTCAGCGGTCAAGGGGGAGATACGCAGTATTTT.

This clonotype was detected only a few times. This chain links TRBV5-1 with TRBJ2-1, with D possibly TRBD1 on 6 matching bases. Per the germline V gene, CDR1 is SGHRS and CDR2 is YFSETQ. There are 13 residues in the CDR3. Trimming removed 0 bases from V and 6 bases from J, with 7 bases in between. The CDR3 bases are TGCGCCAGCAGCTTGGTGGGGGCCAATGAGCAGTTCTTC. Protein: CASSLVGANEQFF.

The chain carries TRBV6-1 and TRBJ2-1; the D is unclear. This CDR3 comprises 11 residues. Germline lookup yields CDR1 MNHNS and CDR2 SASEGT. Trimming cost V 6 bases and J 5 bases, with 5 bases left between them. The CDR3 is CASREDNEQFF. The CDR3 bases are TGTGCCAGCAGAGAGGACAATGAGCAGTTCTTC.

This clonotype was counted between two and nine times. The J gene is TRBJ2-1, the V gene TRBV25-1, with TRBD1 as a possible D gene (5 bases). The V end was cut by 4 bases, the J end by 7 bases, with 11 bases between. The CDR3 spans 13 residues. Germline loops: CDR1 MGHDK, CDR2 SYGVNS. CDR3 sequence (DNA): TGTGCCAGCAGTGTACAGGATAGGAATGAGCAGTTCTTC. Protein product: CASSVQDRNEQFF.

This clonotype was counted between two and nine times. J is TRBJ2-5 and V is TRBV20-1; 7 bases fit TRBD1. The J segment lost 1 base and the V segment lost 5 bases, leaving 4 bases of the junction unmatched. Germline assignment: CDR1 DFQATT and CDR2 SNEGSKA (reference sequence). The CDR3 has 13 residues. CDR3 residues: CSAVGQTQETQYF. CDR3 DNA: TGCAGTGCTGTGGGACAGACCCAAGAGACCCAGTACTTC.

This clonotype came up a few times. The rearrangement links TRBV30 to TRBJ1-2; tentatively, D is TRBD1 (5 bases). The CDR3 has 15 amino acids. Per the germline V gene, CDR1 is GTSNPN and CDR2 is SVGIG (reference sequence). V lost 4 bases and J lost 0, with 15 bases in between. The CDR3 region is CAWIFRQSSNYGYTF. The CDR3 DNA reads TGTGCCTGGATCTTTCGACAGTCGTCTAACTATGGCTACACCTTC.

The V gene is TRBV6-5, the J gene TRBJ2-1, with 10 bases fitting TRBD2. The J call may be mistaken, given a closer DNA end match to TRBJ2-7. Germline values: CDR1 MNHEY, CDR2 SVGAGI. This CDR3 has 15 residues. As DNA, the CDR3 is TGTGCCAGCAGTCCTACTAGCGGGGCCCACAATGAGCAGTACTTC. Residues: CASSPTSGAHNEQYF.

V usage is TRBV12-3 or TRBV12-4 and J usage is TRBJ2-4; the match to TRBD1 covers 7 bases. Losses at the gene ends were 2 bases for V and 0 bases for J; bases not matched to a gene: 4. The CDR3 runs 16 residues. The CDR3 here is CASSLRGGLAKNIQYF. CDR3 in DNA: TGTGCCAGCAGTTTACGAGGGGGCCTAGCCAAAAACATTCAGTACTTC.

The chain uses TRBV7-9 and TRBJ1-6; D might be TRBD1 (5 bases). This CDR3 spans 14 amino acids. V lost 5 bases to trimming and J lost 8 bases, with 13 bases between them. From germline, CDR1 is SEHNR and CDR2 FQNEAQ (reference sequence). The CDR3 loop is CASSPPGGDSPLHF. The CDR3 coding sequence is TGTGCCAGCAGCCCCCCCGGGGGGGATTCACCCCTCCACTTT. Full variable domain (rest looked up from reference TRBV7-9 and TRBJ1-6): DTGVSQNPRHKITKRGQNVTFRCDPISEHNRLYWYRQTLGQGPEFLTYFQNEAQLEKSRLLSDRFSAERPKGSFSTLEIQRTEQGDSAMYLCASSPPGGDSPLHFGNGTRLTVT.

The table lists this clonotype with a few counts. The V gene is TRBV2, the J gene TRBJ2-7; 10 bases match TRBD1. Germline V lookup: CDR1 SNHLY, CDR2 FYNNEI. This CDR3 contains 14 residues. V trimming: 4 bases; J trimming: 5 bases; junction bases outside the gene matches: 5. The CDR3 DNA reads TGTGCCAGCAGTGCCCCGGGACAGGGGAACGAGCAGTACTTC. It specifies CASSAPGQGNEQYF.